This TCR beta chain was obtained from a study of control samples from healthy donors and cancer patients. The table came from immunoSEQ multiplex PCR; TCRdb's copy has only in-frame clones and leaves some out. This table has tens of thousands of clones, approximately 95% appearing once. The CDR3 is made up of 13 amino acids. Trimming took 6 bases from V and 4 from J; bases not matched to a gene: 2. Germline CDR1 LNHDA, CDR2 SQIVND (reference sequence). The genes are TRBV19 and TRBJ1-5; 8 bases match TRBD1. The sequencing input was blood. This sequence was found in a woman aged 30 to 39 in good health. CDR3 sequence: CASRQGENQPQHF. The CDR3 DNA sequence: TGTGCCAGTAGACAGGGGGAGAATCAGCCCCAGCATTTT. Looking up the rest from reference TRBV19 and TRBJ1-5 gives the full variable domain: DGGITQSPKYLFRKEGQNVTLSCEQNLNHDAMYWYRQDPGQGLRLIYYSQIVNDFQKGDIAEGYSVSREKKESFPLTVTSAQKNPTAFYLCASRQGENQPQHFGDGTRLSIL.